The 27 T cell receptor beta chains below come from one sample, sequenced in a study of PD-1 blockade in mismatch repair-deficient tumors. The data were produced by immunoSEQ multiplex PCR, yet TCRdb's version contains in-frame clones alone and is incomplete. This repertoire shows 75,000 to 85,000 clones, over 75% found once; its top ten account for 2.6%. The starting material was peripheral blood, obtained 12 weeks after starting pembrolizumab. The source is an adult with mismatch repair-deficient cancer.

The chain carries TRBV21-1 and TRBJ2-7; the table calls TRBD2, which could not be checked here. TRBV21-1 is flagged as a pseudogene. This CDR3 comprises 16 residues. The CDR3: CASSKVRRFWTYEQYF. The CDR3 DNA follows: TGTGCCAGCAGCAAAGTTAGGCGGTTTTGGACCTACGAGCAGTACTTC.

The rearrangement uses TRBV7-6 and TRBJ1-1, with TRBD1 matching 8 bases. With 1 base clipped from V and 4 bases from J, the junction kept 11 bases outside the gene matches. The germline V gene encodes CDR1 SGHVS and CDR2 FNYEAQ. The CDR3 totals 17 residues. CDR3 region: CASSLGQGRRVSTEAFF. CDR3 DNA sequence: TGTGCCAGCAGCTTAGGACAGGGGCGTAGGGTGAGCACTGAAGCTTTCTTT.

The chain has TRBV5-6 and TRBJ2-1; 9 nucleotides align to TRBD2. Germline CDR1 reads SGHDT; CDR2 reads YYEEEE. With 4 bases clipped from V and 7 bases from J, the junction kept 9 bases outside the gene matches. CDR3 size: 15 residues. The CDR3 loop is CASSHGLAPTNEQFF. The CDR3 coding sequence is TGTGCCAGCAGCCATGGACTAGCGCCGACGAATGAGCAGTTCTTC.

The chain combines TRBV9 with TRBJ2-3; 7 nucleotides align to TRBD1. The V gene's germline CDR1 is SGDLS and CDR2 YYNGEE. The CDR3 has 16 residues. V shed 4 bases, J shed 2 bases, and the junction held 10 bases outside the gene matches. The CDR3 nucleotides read TGTGCCAGCAGCCCGCAACAGGGGCTAACCACAGATACGCAGTATTTT. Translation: CASSPQQGLTTDTQYF.

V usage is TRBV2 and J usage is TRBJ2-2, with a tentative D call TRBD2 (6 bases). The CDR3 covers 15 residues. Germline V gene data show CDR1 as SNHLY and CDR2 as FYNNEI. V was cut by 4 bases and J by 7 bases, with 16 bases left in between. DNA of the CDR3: TGTGCCAGCAGTGCTCAGGGCGCGGGGATCGGGGAGCTGTTTTTT. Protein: CASSAQGAGIGELFF.

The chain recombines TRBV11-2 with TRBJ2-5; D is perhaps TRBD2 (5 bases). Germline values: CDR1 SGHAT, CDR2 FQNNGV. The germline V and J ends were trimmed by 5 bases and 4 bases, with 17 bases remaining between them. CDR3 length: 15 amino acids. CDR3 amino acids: CASSEASSSRETQYF. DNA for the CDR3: TGTGCCAGCAGCGAGGCCTCTAGCTCCCGAGAGACCCAGTACTTC.

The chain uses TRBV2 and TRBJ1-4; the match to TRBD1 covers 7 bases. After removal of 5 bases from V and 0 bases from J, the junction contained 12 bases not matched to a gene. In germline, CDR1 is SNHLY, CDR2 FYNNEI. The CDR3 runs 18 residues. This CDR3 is CASSRGQPYLSTNEKLFF. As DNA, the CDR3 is TGTGCCAGCAGTCGGGGACAGCCTTACCTCTCAACTAATGAAAAACTGTTTTTT.

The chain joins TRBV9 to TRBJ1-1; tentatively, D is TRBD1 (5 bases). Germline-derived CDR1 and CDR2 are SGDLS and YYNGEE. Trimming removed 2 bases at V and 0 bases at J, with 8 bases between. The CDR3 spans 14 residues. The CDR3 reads CASSVDSMNTEAFF. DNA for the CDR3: TGTGCCAGCAGCGTCGACAGCATGAACACTGAAGCTTTCTTT.

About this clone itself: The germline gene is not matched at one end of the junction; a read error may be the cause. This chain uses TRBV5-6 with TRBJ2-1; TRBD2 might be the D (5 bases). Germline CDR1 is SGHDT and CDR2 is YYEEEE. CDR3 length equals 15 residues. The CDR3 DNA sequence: TGTGCCAGCAGTTTGGGCGGGTTTTTCTACAATGAGCAGTTCTTC. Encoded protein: CASSLGGFFYNEQFF.

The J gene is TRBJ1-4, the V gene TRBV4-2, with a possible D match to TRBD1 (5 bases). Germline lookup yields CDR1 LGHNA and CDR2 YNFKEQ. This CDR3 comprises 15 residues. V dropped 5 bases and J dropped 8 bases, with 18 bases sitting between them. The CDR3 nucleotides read TGTGCCAGCAGCAATGGAGTCGGGGGAGGGGAAAAACTGTTTTTT. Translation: CASSNGVGGGEKLFF.

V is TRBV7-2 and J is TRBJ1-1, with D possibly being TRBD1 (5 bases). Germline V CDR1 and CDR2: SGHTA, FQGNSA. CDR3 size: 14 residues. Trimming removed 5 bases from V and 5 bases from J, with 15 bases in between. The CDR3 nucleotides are TGTGCCAGCAGCATTGGGACCCGGTGGACTGAAGCTTTCTTT. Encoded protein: CASSIGTRWTEAFF.

CDR3 sequence reads: CASSFFPEAPGANVLTF. The CDR3 DNA reads as TGTGCCAGCAGCTTCTTTCCAGAGGCCCCTGGGGCCAACGTCCTGACTTTC. The chain couples TRBV7-9 to TRBJ2-6; no clear D. V was trimmed by 3 bases and J by 2 bases, leaving 14 bases between them. In germline, CDR1 is SEHNR, CDR2 FQNEAQ (reference sequence). The CDR3 covers 17 residues.

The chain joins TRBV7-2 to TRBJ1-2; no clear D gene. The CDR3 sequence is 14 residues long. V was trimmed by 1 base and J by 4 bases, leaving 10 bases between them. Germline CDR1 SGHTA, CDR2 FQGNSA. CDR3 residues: CASSLVSESYGYTF. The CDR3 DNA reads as TGTGCCAGCAGCTTAGTTTCGGAATCCTATGGCTACACCTTC.

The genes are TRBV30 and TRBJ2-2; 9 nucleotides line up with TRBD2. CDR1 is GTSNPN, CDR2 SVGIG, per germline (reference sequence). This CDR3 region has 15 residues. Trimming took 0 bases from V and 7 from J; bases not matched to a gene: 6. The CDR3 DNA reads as TGTGCCTGGAGTGTTAGCGGGAGAATTGGCGGGGAGCTGTTTTTT. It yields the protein CAWSVSGRIGGELFF. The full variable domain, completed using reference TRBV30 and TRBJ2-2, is SQTIHQWPATLVQPVGSPLSLECTVEGTSNPNLYWYRQAAGRGLQLLFYSVGIGQISSEVPQNLSASRPQDRQFILSSKKLLLSDSGFYLCAWSVSGRIGGELFFGEGSRLTVL.

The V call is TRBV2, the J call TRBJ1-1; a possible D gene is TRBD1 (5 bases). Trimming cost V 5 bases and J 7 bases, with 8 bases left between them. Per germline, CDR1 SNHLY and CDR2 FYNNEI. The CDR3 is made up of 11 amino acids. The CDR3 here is CASSKDSEAFF. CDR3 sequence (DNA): TGTGCCAGCAGTAAAGACAGTGAAGCTTTCTTT.

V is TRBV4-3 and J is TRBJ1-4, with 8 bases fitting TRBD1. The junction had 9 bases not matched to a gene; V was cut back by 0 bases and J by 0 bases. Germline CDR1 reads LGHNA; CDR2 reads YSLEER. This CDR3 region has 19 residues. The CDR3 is CASSQDRDRRPATNEKLFF. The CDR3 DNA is TGCGCCAGCAGCCAAGACAGGGACAGGCGTCCCGCAACTAATGAAAAACTGTTTTTT.

CDR3 bases: TGCGCCAGCAGGAGGGTGGGAGAGACCCTTTACAATGAGCAGTTCTTC. This gives the protein CASRRVGETLYNEQFF. J is TRBJ2-1 and V is TRBV4-1, with D maybe TRBD2 (5 bases). Trimming cost V 6 bases and J 4 bases, with 19 bases left between them. The germline V gene has CDR1 MGHRA and CDR2 YSYEKL. This CDR3 has 16 residues.

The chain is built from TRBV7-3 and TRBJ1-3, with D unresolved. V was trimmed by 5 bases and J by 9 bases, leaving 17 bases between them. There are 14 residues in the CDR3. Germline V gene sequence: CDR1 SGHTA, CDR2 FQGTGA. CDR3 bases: TGTGCCAGCAGCCCTCGAGCCTCGCTGGGCACCATATATTTT. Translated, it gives CASSPRASLGTIYF.

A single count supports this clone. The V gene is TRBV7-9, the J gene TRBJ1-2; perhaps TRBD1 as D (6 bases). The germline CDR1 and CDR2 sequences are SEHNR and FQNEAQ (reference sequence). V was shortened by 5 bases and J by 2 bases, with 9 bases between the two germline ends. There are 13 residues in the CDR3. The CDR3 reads CASSRGQNYGYTF. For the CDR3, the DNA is TGTGCCAGCAGCCGCGGACAGAACTATGGCTACACCTTC.

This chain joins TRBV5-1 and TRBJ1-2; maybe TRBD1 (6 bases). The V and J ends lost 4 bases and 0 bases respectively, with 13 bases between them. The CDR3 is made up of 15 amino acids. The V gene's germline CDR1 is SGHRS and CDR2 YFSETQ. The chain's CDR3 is CASSPNRDANYGYTF. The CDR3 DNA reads TGCGCCAGCAGCCCGAACAGGGATGCTAACTATGGCTACACCTTC.

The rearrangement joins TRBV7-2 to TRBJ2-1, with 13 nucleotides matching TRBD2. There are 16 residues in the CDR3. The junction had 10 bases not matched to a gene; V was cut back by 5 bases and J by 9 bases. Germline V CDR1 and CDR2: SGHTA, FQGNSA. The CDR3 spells CASSPRTSGGTSEQFF. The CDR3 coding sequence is TGTGCCAGCAGCCCACGGACTAGCGGGGGAACAAGTGAGCAGTTCTTC.

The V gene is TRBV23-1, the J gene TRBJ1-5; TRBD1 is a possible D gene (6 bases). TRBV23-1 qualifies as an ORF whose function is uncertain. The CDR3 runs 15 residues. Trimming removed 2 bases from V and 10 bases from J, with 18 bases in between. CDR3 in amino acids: CASSQPLDSFRPQHF. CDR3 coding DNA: TGCGCCAGCAGTCAACCGTTGGACAGTTTTCGACCCCAGCATTTT.

The CDR3 coding sequence is TGTGCCAGCAGCTTGGTCCCTTCGGGGAACGAGCAGTACTTC. Amino acid sequence: CASSLVPSGNEQYF. This chain joins TRBV5-5 and TRBJ2-7; the D gene is possibly TRBD2 (5 bases). The germline V and J ends were trimmed by 0 bases and 5 bases, with 12 bases remaining between them. The germline CDR1 and CDR2 sequences are SGHKS and YYEKEE (reference sequence). The CDR3 loop spans 14 amino acids. Variable domain in full (rest from reference TRBV5-5 and TRBJ2-7): DAGVTQSPTHLIKTRGQQVTLRCSPISGHKSVSWYQQVLGQGPQFIFQYYEKEERGRGNFPDRFSARQFPNYSSELNVNALLLGDSALYLCASSLVPSGNEQYFGPGTRLTVT.

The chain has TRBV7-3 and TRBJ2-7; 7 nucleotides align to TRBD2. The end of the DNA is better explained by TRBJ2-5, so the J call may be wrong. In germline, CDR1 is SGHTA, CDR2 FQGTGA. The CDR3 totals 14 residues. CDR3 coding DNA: TGTGCCAGCAGCCGGGAGGACGGGGGTGAGACCCAGTACTTC. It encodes CASSREDGGETQYF.

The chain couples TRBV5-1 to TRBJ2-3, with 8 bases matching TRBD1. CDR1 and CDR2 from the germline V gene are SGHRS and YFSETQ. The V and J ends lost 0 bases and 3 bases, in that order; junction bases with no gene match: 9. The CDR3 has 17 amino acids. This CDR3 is CASSLARPGTGTDTQYF. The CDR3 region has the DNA TGCGCCAGCAGCTTGGCTCGTCCGGGGACAGGAACAGATACGCAGTATTTT.

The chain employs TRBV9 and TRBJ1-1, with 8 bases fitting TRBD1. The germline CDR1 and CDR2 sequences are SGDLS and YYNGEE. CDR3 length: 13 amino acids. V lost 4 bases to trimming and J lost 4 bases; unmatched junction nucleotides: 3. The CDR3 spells CASSYDRGTEAFF. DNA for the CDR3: TGTGCCAGCAGCTACGACAGGGGCACTGAAGCTTTCTTT.

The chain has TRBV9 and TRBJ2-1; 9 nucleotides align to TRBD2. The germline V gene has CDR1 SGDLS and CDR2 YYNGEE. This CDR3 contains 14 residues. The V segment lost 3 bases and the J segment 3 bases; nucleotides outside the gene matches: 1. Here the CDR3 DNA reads TGTGCCAGCAGCGGGACTAGCGACTACAATGAGCAGTTCTTC. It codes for CASSGTSDYNEQFF. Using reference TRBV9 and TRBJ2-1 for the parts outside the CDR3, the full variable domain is DSGVTQTPKHLITATGQRVTLRCSPRSGDLSVYWYQQSLDQGLQFLIQYYNGEERAKGNILERFSAQQFPDLHSELNLSSLELGDSALYFCASSGTSDYNEQFFGPGTRLTVL.